One and the same sample provided the 14 T cell receptor beta chains below, sequenced in a study of OX40 agonist ivuxolimab in advanced cancers. Sequencing used immunoSEQ multiplex PCR; TCRdb keeps in-frame clones, though not all of them. The data show about 70,000 clones, more than 65% seen once. The material was CD4+ or CD8+ T cells sorted from blood, obtained in a trial of the OX40 agonist ivuxolimab. The source of these receptors is an adult with an advanced solid tumor such as melanoma, head and neck, liver or kidney cancer.

The CDR3 loop is CASSLVRSGIEQYF. The CDR3 nucleotides read TGTGCCAGCAGCTTAGTACGTAGCGGGATCGAGCAGTACTTC. The chain has TRBV7-2 and TRBJ2-7; 8 bases line up with TRBD2. The CDR3 contains 14 residues. CDR1 and CDR2 (germline): SGHTA, FQGNSA. With V trimmed by 1 base and J by 6 bases, 5 bases remained unmatched.

The chain is built from TRBV5-1 and TRBJ1-1; TRBD1 agrees at 7 bases. This CDR3 is 17 amino acids long. Germline CDR1 is SGHRS and CDR2 is YFSETQ. With 6 bases clipped from V and 1 base from J, the junction kept 15 bases outside the gene matches. For the CDR3, the DNA is TGCGCCAGCAAAGGGGGCGCGGGGCTCGACTCGAACACTGAAGCTTTCTTT. As protein: CASKGGAGLDSNTEAFF.

J is TRBJ2-5 and V is TRBV19; the D call may be TRBD1 or TRBD2 (5 bases each). Germline loops: CDR1 LNHDA, CDR2 SQIVND (reference sequence). Trimming took off 5 bases at V and 3 bases at J, with 10 bases between the two ends. The CDR3 length is 13 residues. CDR3 sequence reads: CASSPEGKETQYF. The CDR3 region has the DNA TGTGCCAGTAGTCCCGAGGGGAAAGAGACCCAGTACTTC. The full variable domain, rest sourced from reference TRBV19 and TRBJ2-5, is DGGITQSPKYLFRKEGQNVTLSCEQNLNHDAMYWYRQDPGQGLRLIYYSQIVNDFQKGDIAEGYSVSREKKESFPLTVTSAQKNPTAFYLCASSPEGKETQYFGPGTRLLVL.

The V gene is TRBV7-6, the J gene TRBJ1-2, with a weak D call TRBD1 (5 bases). Per germline, CDR1 SGHVS and CDR2 FNYEAQ. V gave up 2 bases and J gave up 4 bases, with 11 bases separating them. This CDR3 is built from 14 residues. CDR3 residues: CASSLLGGSYGYTF. The CDR3 nucleotides are TGTGCCAGCAGCTTATTGGGGGGAAGCTATGGCTACACCTTC.

The chain links TRBV27 to TRBJ2-3; no clear D gene. Trimming cost V 2 bases and J 4 bases, with 13 bases left between them. CDR1 is MNHEY, CDR2 SMNVEV, per germline (reference sequence). The CDR3 extends over 15 amino acids. The CDR3: CASSLLDPLADTQYF. The CDR3 region has the DNA TGTGCCAGCAGTTTACTGGACCCGCTCGCAGATACGCAGTATTTT.

The chain combines TRBV4-2 with TRBJ1-2; D is undetermined. The V and J ends lost 0 bases and 4 bases respectively, with 18 bases between them. Germline V CDR1 and CDR2: LGHNA, YNFKEQ. The CDR3 totals 17 residues. CDR3 residues: CASSQDTSALTVYGYTF. In DNA form, the CDR3 reads TGTGCCAGCAGCCAAGATACGAGCGCCCTTACCGTCTATGGCTACACCTTC.

This clone occurred a few times. The chain is built from TRBV6-1 and TRBJ1-5; 9 bases map to TRBD1. The germline V gene has CDR1 MNHNS and CDR2 SASEGT. The CDR3 is 14 residues long. V lost 6 bases, J lost 5 bases, and 5 bases stayed unmatched. The CDR3 protein is CASRNRGRDQPQHF. The DNA for the CDR3 is TGTGCCAGCAGGAACAGGGGGCGGGATCAGCCCCAGCATTTT.

This clone was found once. V is TRBV10-3 and J is TRBJ2-3; D not certain. Germline CDR1 and CDR2: ENHRY and SYGVKD. The CDR3 runs to 12 residues. With 11 bases removed from V and 5 bases from J, the gap between germline ends came to 14 bases. CDR3 DNA: TGTGCCGGGCTCATCTCGCAAGATACGCAGTATTTT. Its protein is CAGLISQDTQYF.

This clone was picked up a small number of times. The chain carries TRBV7-5 and TRBJ1-3; the table's D call of TRBD1 was not tested on the DNA. TRBV7-5 is deemed a pseudogene. This CDR3 comprises 13 residues. The CDR3 nucleotides are TGTGCCAGAAGCTGCAGGGGAGGAAACACCATATATTTT. Translated, it gives CARSCRGGNTIYF.

The chain uses TRBV2 and TRBJ1-3; 8 bases line up with TRBD1. This CDR3 spans 11 amino acids. The J segment lost 14 bases and the V segment lost 6 bases, leaving 6 bases of the junction unmatched. Germline CDR1 SNHLY, CDR2 FYNNEI. The CDR3 sequence: CASRLQGGLYF. CDR3 coding DNA: TGTGCCAGCAGGCTACAGGGGGGCTTATATTTT.

This clone was counted between two and nine times. An end of the junction differs from the germline gene, which may be a read error. The chain is built from TRBV6-5 and TRBJ1-1, with D possibly matching TRBD1 (6 bases). This CDR3 contains 12 residues. Germline values: CDR1 MNHEY, CDR2 SVGAGI. The CDR3 DNA sequence: TGTGCCAGCAGTCACACCGTCCTAGGGGGGACGTTT. Amino acids: CASSHTVLGGTF.

CDR3 region: CASSNGLAGNNEQFF. The CDR3 DNA reads as TGTGCCAGCAGCAATGGACTAGCGGGAAACAATGAGCAGTTCTTC. The rearrangement links TRBV7-3 to TRBJ2-1, with 12 bases aligning to TRBD2. CDR3 size: 15 residues. Germline CDR1 SGHTA, CDR2 FQGTGA. The ends lost 5 bases at V and 5 bases at J; junction bases unmatched: 4.

V usage is TRBV27 and J usage is TRBJ2-1; 12 nucleotides line up with TRBD1. Germline V gene sequence: CDR1 MNHEY, CDR2 SMNVEV (reference sequence). This CDR3 region has 20 residues. The J segment lost 6 bases and the V segment lost 4 bases, leaving 19 bases of the junction unmatched. CDR3 coding DNA: TGTGCCAGCAGTTATTCCGGGACAGGGGGCGGGTTGGCTAGGCGCAATGAGCAGTTCTTC. Translated: CASSYSGTGGGLARRNEQFF.

CDR3 residues: CASSFYAGGVNQPQHF. CDR3 nucleotides: TGTGCCAGCAGCTTCTATGCAGGGGGGGTCAATCAGCCCCAGCATTTT. The genes are TRBV7-2 and TRBJ1-5; TRBD1 aligns across 7 bases. The CDR3 consists of 16 residues. Per the germline V gene, CDR1 is SGHTA and CDR2 is FQGNSA. Unmatched junction bases numbered 8, after V lost 3 bases and J lost 3 bases.